This TCR beta chain was sequenced for a study of T-cell reconstitution after alpha-beta-depleted transplantation in children. Study-level points and caveats: Expanded graft clones numbering several hundred reportedly gave rise to alpha-beta T cells about two months after transplant. Surviving recipient cells, namely T cells and thymic progenitors, were the source of high day-60 TCRbeta diversity in some patients.

This clonotype was counted many times. The target antigen is unknown. Germline V gives CDR1 MNHEY, CDR2 SMNVEV (reference sequence). Germline trimming cut 3 bases from V and 5 bases from J; bases unmatched to any gene: 4. There are 14 residues in the CDR3. Unique molecular identifiers were used to barcode this TCRbeta library. TCRdb recomputed calls from the PCR reads with MiXCR, one row per CDR3 protein. The profile shows roughly 790,000 distinct CDR3 sequences, approximately 15% of them singletons. The source material was PBMCs, mostly from graft donor cells, sampled 360 days after TCRalphabeta/CD19-depleted stem cell transplant. The TCR was taken from a male patient aged 10-17 years who had a stem cell transplant for acute lymphoblastic leukemia, so the T cells may come from the graft donor. This chain links TRBV27 with TRBJ2-7; 10 nucleotides agree with TRBD2. The CDR3 sequence: CASSFRLAGNEQYF. The CDR3 nucleotides read TGTGCCAGCAGTTTCAGACTAGCGGGTAACGAGCAGTACTTC.